This T cell receptor beta chain was sequenced during a study of CD8+ T cells in alopecia areata. Isolated RNA was reverse transcribed into cDNA used as the sequencing template. Produced via immunoSEQ multiplex PCR; TCRdb's table is partial and in-frame only. The sample contains 150,000 to 200,000 clones, approximately 60% of which appear only once. As concerns this clone: What it binds is unknown.

Both CD4+ and CD8+ T cells were separated by sorting PBMCs. CDR3 size: 12 residues. Germline V gene data show CDR1 as SNHLY and CDR2 as FYNNEI. V was clipped by 1 base and J by 9 bases, with 8 bases between them. Study-wide results and limits: Patients displayed less clarity in TCR sharing than mice, a finding possibly related to HLA. Tissue-resident alphabeta T cells belonging to normal skin likewise get sequenced within scalp specimens. It was lesional scalp, especially alopecia totalis/universalis, that showed higher clonality than normal scalp.

Sequencing was performed on CD4+ T cells sorted from blood. This receptor was identified in a human donor in good health. V is TRBV2 and J is TRBJ2-3; D gene uncertain. CDR3 region: CASSEVWKTQYF. For the CDR3, the DNA is TGTGCCAGCAGTGAAGTCTGGAAGACGCAGTATTTT.